Below are 12 T cell receptor beta chains sequenced from a single sample in a study of cytomegalovirus exposure and HLA in healthy donors. The PCR employed 60 Vbeta primers together with 13 Jbeta primers. Sequencing used immunoSEQ multiplex PCR; TCRdb keeps in-frame clones, though not all of them. The table records around 70,000 clones, approximately 78% of them present only once. The sample taken for sequencing was PBMCs. All receptors come from a human donor in good health.

The chain joins TRBV6-5 to TRBJ1-4, with a weak D call TRBD1 (6 bases). V shed 6 bases and J shed 4 bases, with 9 bases lying between them. Germline CDR1 reads MNHEY; CDR2 reads SVGAGI. There are 13 residues in the CDR3. In nucleotides, the CDR3 is TGTGCCAGCAGAAGGGACATTAATGAAAAACTGTTTTTT. It yields the protein CASRRDINEKLFF.

This chain joins TRBV10-3 and TRBJ2-1, with 8 bases that match TRBD2. Losses at the gene ends were 4 bases for V and 8 bases for J; bases not matched to a gene: 1. Germline V CDR1 and CDR2: ENHRY, SYGVKD. CDR3 size: 12 residues. The CDR3 here is CAISGTSYEQFF. The CDR3 coding sequence is TGTGCCATCAGTGGGACTAGCTATGAGCAGTTCTTC.

The chain employs TRBV5-4 and TRBJ2-1; TRBD2 matches at 15 bases. The germline V gene has CDR1 SGHNT and CDR2 YYREEE (reference sequence). CDR3 length equals 17 residues. The junction had 9 bases not matched to a gene; V was cut back by 4 bases and J by 7 bases. The CDR3 DNA reads TGTGCCAGCAGCAACGGACTAGCGGGGGGGCCGGGGAATGAGCAGTTCTTC. Translated, it gives CASSNGLAGGPGNEQFF.

The chain carries TRBV7-9 and TRBJ2-1; 10 bases line up with TRBD2. This CDR3 has 15 residues. Germline V lookup: CDR1 SEHNR, CDR2 FQNEAQ (reference sequence). V shed 2 bases, J shed 5 bases, and the junction held 3 bases outside the gene matches. The CDR3 loop is CASSLSLAGNNEQFF. CDR3 sequence (DNA): TGTGCCAGCAGCTTATCACTAGCGGGAAACAATGAGCAGTTCTTC.

This chain uses TRBV5-6 with TRBJ1-2; 8 bases fit TRBD1. This CDR3 contains 15 residues. CDR1 is SGHDT and CDR2 is YYEEEE in the germline V gene. The junction had 10 bases not matched to a gene; V was cut back by 3 bases and J by 6 bases. CDR3 loop: CASSSPSRGHDGYTF. Here the CDR3 DNA reads TGTGCCAGCAGCTCGCCCTCCAGGGGGCATGATGGCTACACCTTC.

V usage is TRBV19 and J usage is TRBJ2-7; TRBD1 aligns across 9 bases. This CDR3 has 14 residues. Trimming removed 5 bases from V and 6 bases from J; junction bases left unmatched: 8. Germline values: CDR1 LNHDA, CDR2 SQIVND (reference sequence). The CDR3 coding sequence is TGTGCCAGTAGTTCGTCCGGGACAGGGAGCGAGCAGTACTTC. Protein: CASSSSGTGSEQYF.

The CDR3 bases are TGCAGCGTTTTTACTAGCGGGGGGGGAGGGACCCAGTACTTC. Translating it yields CSVFTSGGGGTQYF. The J gene is TRBJ2-5, the V gene TRBV29-1; 13 bases fit TRBD2. Looked up from germline, CDR1 is SQVTM and CDR2 is ANQGSEA. This CDR3 region has 14 residues. V was clipped by 5 bases and J by 7 bases; unmatched bases: 7.

DNA for the CDR3: TGTGCCAGCAGTAACCTTGGGGGGACCAACCCAGATACGCAGTATTTT. Its protein product is CASSNLGGTNPDTQYF. This chain connects TRBV25-1 to TRBJ2-3, with a possible D match to TRBD2 (6 bases). Trimming took 5 bases from V and 4 from J, leaving 19 bases between them. The CDR3 length is 16 residues. From germline, CDR1 is MGHDK and CDR2 SYGVNS.

This clone was seen once. The V and J genes are TRBV11-3 and TRBJ2-5; TRBD1 might be the D (6 bases). The germline V and J ends were trimmed by 1 base and 1 base, with 7 bases remaining between them. CDR1 and CDR2 from the germline V gene are SGHNT and YENEEA. CDR3 length equals 14 residues. The CDR3 here is CASSLGGGQETQYF. The CDR3 nucleotides read TGTGCCAGCAGCTTAGGAGGGGGCCAAGAGACCCAGTACTTC.

The V call is TRBV5-1, the J call TRBJ2-5; D is possibly TRBD2 (6 bases). TRBJ2-7 matches the DNA end more closely, so the J call is doubtful. The CDR3 is 14 residues long. The germline V gene encodes CDR1 SGHRS and CDR2 YFSETQ. CDR3 coding DNA: TGCGCCAGCAGCTTGGCGGGGGAAAGTCACGAGCAGTACTTC. This sequence encodes CASSLAGESHEQYF.

The chain combines TRBV6-5 with TRBJ1-1; a possible D gene is TRBD1 (5 bases). Trimming stripped 10 bases from V and 2 bases from J, with 14 bases between. Germline lookup yields CDR1 MNHEY and CDR2 SVGAGI. The CDR3 totals 13 residues. The CDR3 DNA reads TGTGCCACCAGAGGGGTGGGAAACACTGAAGCTTTCTTT. Amino acids: CATRGVGNTEAFF.

The rearrangement uses TRBV13 and TRBJ2-7, with TRBD1 matching 9 bases. The CDR3 length is 15 residues. Germline V gene lookup returns CDR1 PRHDT and CDR2 FYEKMQ (reference sequence). Trimming cost V 5 bases and J 0 bases; bases outside gene matches: 5. Here the CDR3 DNA reads TGTGCCAGCAGCGAGGGACAGGGCCTCTCCTACGAGCAGTACTTC. Encoded protein: CASSEGQGLSYEQYF.